This T cell receptor (beta chain) was observed in a study of blood T cell repertoires in COVID-19. Study in general: Researchers got acute and convalescent COVID-19 samples from the United States, Italy and Spain. T cells, B-cell-depleted T cells, or PBMCs supplied cDNA or gDNA.

Under the authors' procedure: Reference gene primer amplification gave nucleated cell count estimates. Method: immunoSEQ multiplex PCR; TCRdb's copy keeps in-frame clones and lacks some. V and J calls and clone size come straight from that table; D and trimming were deduced from the DNA. In the table there are fewer than 70,000 clones, around 83% of which are singletons. Trimming left V 5 bases short and J 4 bases short, with 14 bases between. The CDR3 runs to 15 residues. Germline CDR1 and CDR2: MNHEY and SVGAGI. The sample was peripheral blood. This clonotype originated in a woman in her fifties or sixties with acute or convalescent COVID-19. The genes are TRBV6-5 and TRBJ2-2; D remains ambiguous. The CDR3 is CASSPSQRATGELFF. CDR3 sequence (DNA): TGTGCCAGCAGTCCCTCGCAGCGAGCCACCGGGGAGCTGTTTTTT.